Below, 20 T cell receptor beta chains from the same sample are listed, as sequenced in a study of metastatic and nonmetastatic thyroid tumors. None of the patients had undergone any treatment ahead of thyroid surgery. TCRdb reprocessed the PCR reads via MiXCR. The sample includes some 19,000 clones, around 21% of them seen just once. Sequenced sample: blood. Every receptor here comes from a female donor with papillary thyroid cancer or a benign thyroid nodule (not recorded which). Some clones in this sample may be carry-over from other donors' samples.

This clone was seen ten or more times. The chain has TRBV15 and TRBJ1-1, with D tentatively TRBD1 (6 bases). Germline V lookup: CDR1 LNHNV, CDR2 YYDKDF (reference sequence). There are 16 residues in the CDR3. Trimming stripped 1 base from V and 3 bases from J, with 15 bases between. CDR3 in amino acids: CATSRGRGARHTEAFF. CDR3 coding DNA: TGTGCCACCAGCAGAGGTCGGGGGGCGCGTCACACTGAAGCTTTCTTT. Variable domain in full (rest from reference TRBV15 and TRBJ1-1): DAMVIQNPRYQVTQFGKPVTLSCSQTLNHNVMYWYQQKSSQAPKLLFHYYDKDFNNEADTPDNFQSRRPNTSFCFLDIRSPGLGDTAMYLCATSRGRGARHTEAFFGQGTRLTVV.

This clone was counted a few times. The gene calls are TRBV12-3 or TRBV12-4 and TRBJ1-5; D might be TRBD1 (5 bases). The CDR3 runs to 16 residues. V lost 5 bases and J lost 0, with 14 bases in between. The CDR3 bases are TGTGCCAGCAGTCAGGGTACCTTTATTAGCAATCAGCCCCAGCATTTT. It encodes CASSQGTFISNQPQHF.

The table lists this clone with many counts. This chain uses TRBV20-1 with TRBJ1-2, with D tentatively TRBD1 (5 bases). The CDR3 extends over 16 amino acids. Trimming stripped 6 bases from V and 2 bases from J, with 22 bases between. The germline V gene has CDR1 DFQATT and CDR2 SNEGSKA (reference sequence). CDR3 DNA sequence: TGCAGTGCCCCCGGGACTGCAAGCCTTTTAAACTATGGCTACACCTTC. This gives the protein CSAPGTASLLNYGYTF.

At least ten counts were recorded for this clone. The rearrangement joins TRBV2 to TRBJ2-3; 7 bases align to TRBD1. Trimming took 7 bases from V and 0 from J; bases not matched to a gene: 7. CDR1 is SNHLY and CDR2 is FYNNEI in the germline V gene. CDR3 length: 15 amino acids. For the CDR3, the DNA is TGTGCCAGCAACCAATTGACAGGGAGCACAGATACGCAGTATTTT. Amino acids: CASNQLTGSTDTQYF.

The gene calls are TRBV11-2 and TRBJ2-2; D might be TRBD1 (6 bases). The CDR3 consists of 18 residues. The ends were cut back, 6 bases at V and 8 bases at J, with 28 bases in the middle. Germline V lookup: CDR1 SGHAT, CDR2 FQNNGV. CDR3 residues: CASRRLSLRGRTTGELFF. The CDR3 region has the DNA TGTGCCAGCAGGAGGTTAAGCCTCAGGGGTAGAACCACAGGGGAGCTGTTTTTT.

Only a few counts were recorded for this clone. The genes are TRBV12-3 or TRBV12-4 and TRBJ1-1; D is possibly TRBD1 (5 bases). The length of the CDR3 is 13 residues. V lost 6 bases to trimming and J lost 5 bases, with 13 bases between them. The CDR3 nucleotides are TGTGCCAGCAGGACGAGGGGCGGGACTGAAGCTTTCTTT. This gives the protein CASRTRGGTEAFF.

This clone is labeled medium-sized (0.01 to 0.1%). The chain combines TRBV7-2 with TRBJ1-2, with 7 positions matching TRBD1. J gave up 7 bases and V 4 bases, and 12 bases lay outside the gene matches. Per the germline V gene, CDR1 is SGHTA and CDR2 is FQGNSA. The length of the CDR3 is 15 residues. CDR3 DNA: TGTGCCAGCAGCTCCTATCGGACAGGCAAGGGTGGCTACACCTTC. This translates into CASSSYRTGKGGYTF.

Notes on this clone: A clone one base away is much larger, so this may be a read error. This sequence joins TRBV11-2 and TRBJ2-3; weak D call: TRBD1 (7 bases). Looked up from germline, CDR1 is SGHAT and CDR2 is FQNNGV. Trimming took 7 bases from V and 0 from J, leaving 17 bases between them. There are 16 residues in the CDR3. CDR3 in DNA: TGTGCCAGCAAGGGGGCTAGCGAGGGTAGCACAGATACGCAGTATTTT. Translated, it gives CASKGASEGSTDTQYF.

This clone appeared many times. The chain combines TRBV20-1 with TRBJ2-4; TRBD2 matches 8 bases. The germline V gene has CDR1 DFQATT and CDR2 SNEGSKA (reference sequence). The CDR3 sequence is 16 residues long. The trim removed 6 bases at V and 0 bases at J, leaving 10 bases unmatched. CDR3 bases: TGCAGTGCCCAACTACTAGCGGACTTAGCCAAAAACATTCAGTACTTC. Encoded protein: CSAQLLADLAKNIQYF.

This clone turned up a few times. DNA for the CDR3: TGTGCCAGCAGTGCCGAGGGGACTTCTATAATTGGCTACACCTTC. This encodes CASSAEGTSIIGYTF. The chain combines TRBV6-1 with TRBJ1-2; perhaps TRBD1 as D (5 bases). Trimming left V 4 bases short and J 7 bases short, with 19 bases between. Germline-derived CDR1 and CDR2 are MNHNS and SASEGT. CDR3 length: 15 amino acids.

This clone qualifies as medium-sized. CDR3 amino acids: CALGGAVSGNTIYF. The CDR3 DNA reads TGTGCCCTCGGGGGAGCCGTCTCTGGAAACACCATATATTTT. V and J are TRBV6-1 and TRBJ1-3; perhaps TRBD1 as D (5 bases). Germline values: CDR1 MNHNS, CDR2 SASEGT. The ends were cut back, 11 bases at V and 0 bases at J, with 14 bases in the middle. The CDR3 contains 14 residues.

This clone was seen at least ten times. This chain joins TRBV24-1 and TRBJ2-7, with 8 bases that match TRBD1. Germline V gives CDR1 KGHDR, CDR2 SFDVKD. This CDR3 region has 15 residues. The junction had 7 bases not matched to a gene; V was cut back by 6 bases and J by 1 base. The CDR3 nucleotides are TGTGCCACCAGTAAGGACAGGGATGGGTCCTACGAGCAGTACTTC. It specifies CATSKDRDGSYEQYF.

This clone was found many times. This rearrangement joins TRBV10-3 to TRBJ1-6; 7 nucleotides align to TRBD1. The CDR3 runs 14 residues. The junction had 7 bases not matched to a gene; V was cut back by 7 bases and J by 7 bases. Per the germline V gene, CDR1 is ENHRY and CDR2 is SYGVKD. CDR3 nucleotide sequence: TGTGCCATCACACAGGGGAGTAAAAATTCACCCCTCCACTTT. Protein: CAITQGSKNSPLHF.

This chain links TRBV28 with TRBJ2-1, with a possible D match to TRBD1 (5 bases). V was clipped by 5 bases and J by 8 bases, with 28 bases between them. Per the germline V gene, CDR1 is MDHEN and CDR2 is SYDVKM. The CDR3 loop spans 18 amino acids. The CDR3 nucleotides are TGTGCCAGCAGTAAGCTCTGTGACAGCTCCACCCTCTTCCATGAGCAGTTCTTC. Translated: CASSKLCDSSTLFHEQFF.

This clone was observed at least ten times. The V gene is TRBV20-1, the J gene TRBJ2-1, with TRBD1 matching over 8 bases. CDR1 and CDR2 from the germline V gene are DFQATT and SNEGSKA (reference sequence). This CDR3 region has 15 residues. The V and J ends lost 4 bases and 5 bases, in that order; junction bases with no gene match: 10. CDR3 sequence: CSAKDAGQANNEQFF. CDR3 coding DNA: TGCAGTGCTAAGGATGCGGGACAGGCAAACAATGAGCAGTTCTTC.

There are many counts of this clone. In nucleotides, the CDR3 is TGTGCCAGCAGCACATGGACCTACACTGAAGCTTTCTTT. This codes for CASSTWTYTEAFF. This rearrangement joins TRBV28 to TRBJ1-1, with unresolved D. V was cut by 6 bases and J by 3 bases, with 11 bases left in between. This CDR3 spans 13 amino acids. The germline CDR1 and CDR2 sequences are MDHEN and SYDVKM.

V usage is TRBV5-1 and J usage is TRBJ1-6; D possibly corresponds to TRBD1 (5 bases). CDR3 length: 16 residues. The ends were cut back, 3 bases at V and 7 bases at J, with 17 bases in the middle. CDR1 SGHRS and CDR2 YFSETQ come from the germline V gene. CDR3 protein: CASSSYDSAGNSPLHF. DNA of the CDR3: TGCGCCAGCAGCTCCTACGACAGTGCTGGCAATTCACCCCTCCACTTT. Full variable domain (outside the CDR3, taken from reference TRBV5-1 and TRBJ1-6): KAGVTQTPRYLIKTRGQQVTLSCSPISGHRSVSWYQQTPGQGLQFLFEYFSETQRNKGNFPGRFSGRQFSNSRSEMNVSTLELGDSALYLCASSSYDSAGNSPLHFGNGTRLTVT.

The J gene is TRBJ2-7, the V gene TRBV24-1; 9 bases align to TRBD2. The junction had 17 bases not matched to a gene; V was cut back by 5 bases and J by 7 bases. The CDR3 runs to 17 residues. The germline CDR1 and CDR2 sequences are KGHDR and SFDVKD. For the CDR3, the DNA is TGTGCCACCAGTGTCGATCCGGGAATAGCGGGAGCTCTTGAGCAGTACTTC. This gives the protein CATSVDPGIAGALEQYF.

The V call is TRBV20-1, the J call TRBJ2-5; a possible D gene is TRBD1 (5 bases). Trimming removed 6 bases from V and 5 bases from J, with 13 bases in between. The CDR3 spans 12 residues. Germline assignment: CDR1 DFQATT and CDR2 SNEGSKA (reference sequence). The CDR3 region is CSASPQDETQYF. In DNA, the CDR3 is TGCAGTGCCAGTCCACAGGATGAGACCCAGTACTTC.

In this sample, this clone turned up many times. A read error may be the cause here, since a much bigger clone is one base away. The chain couples TRBV7-9 to TRBJ2-7; D possibly uses TRBD1 or TRBD2 (6 bases each). The CDR3 has 12 residues. Germline assignment: CDR1 SEHNR and CDR2 FQNEAQ (reference sequence). CDR3 loop: CASTLEGGEQYF. CDR3 DNA: TGTGCCAGCACCTTAGAGGGGGGCGAGCAGTACTTC.